Shown below are 12 T cell receptor beta chains from a single sample sequenced in a study of shared clonotypes between healthy human individuals. Some clones are missing from TCRdb's copy, which holds only in-frame ones; the method was immunoSEQ multiplex PCR. There are around 1,900,000 clones in the sample; about 94% occur only once, and around 1.7% lies in the top ten. Terminally differentiated effector memory CD45RA+ cells were excluded by CCR7 positive selection of CD45RO-negative cells. The sample was naive CD8+ T cells from PBMCs. The source is a man between 18 and 35 years old in good health. Some clones in this sample may be carry-over from other donors' samples.

The chain carries TRBV5-6 and TRBJ1-2; 8 nucleotides match TRBD1. The germline gives CDR1 SGHDT, CDR2 YYEEEE. Trimming at V came to 4 bases and at J to 4 bases, leaving 9 bases not matched to a gene. There are 15 residues in the CDR3. The CDR3, as DNA: TGTGCCAGCAGCCCGGACAGGGCGCTCATCTATGGCTACACCTTC. Residues: CASSPDRALIYGYTF.

This sequence joins TRBV19 and TRBJ2-7; 7 positions match TRBD1. CDR3 length equals 15 residues. Looked up from germline, CDR1 is LNHDA and CDR2 is SQIVND (reference sequence). V trimming: 5 bases; J trimming: 0 bases; junction bases outside the gene matches: 7. The CDR3 reads CASSVNRGSSYEQYF. The CDR3 DNA reads as TGTGCCAGTAGTGTAAACAGGGGAAGCTCCTACGAGCAGTACTTC.

The V gene is TRBV27, the J gene TRBJ2-5, with D perhaps TRBD2 (5 bases). CDR3 length: 16 residues. V lost 0 bases, J lost 2 bases, and 13 bases lay in between. Germline-derived CDR1 and CDR2 are MNHEY and SMNVEV (reference sequence). CDR3 region: CASSLSLGDAQETQYF. The CDR3 nucleotides are TGTGCCAGCAGTTTATCTCTCGGGGATGCACAAGAGACCCAGTACTTC.

The V call is TRBV6-5, the J call TRBJ2-5; D is perhaps TRBD2 (5 bases). The CDR3 runs to 15 residues. Germline V gene sequence: CDR1 MNHEY, CDR2 SVGAGI. V dropped 0 bases and J dropped 3 bases, with 11 bases sitting between them. This chain's CDR3 is CASSYSLAPKETQYF. The DNA for the CDR3 is TGTGCCAGCAGTTACTCGCTAGCCCCGAAAGAGACCCAGTACTTC.

CDR3 in DNA: TGTGCCACCAGCAGAGATAAGACAGATACGCAGTATTTT. This codes for CATSRDKTDTQYF. The genes are TRBV15 and TRBJ2-3, with D unclear. Trimming took off 0 bases at V and 3 bases at J, with 4 bases between the two ends. In germline, CDR1 is LNHNV, CDR2 YYDKDF (reference sequence). The CDR3 contains 13 residues.

This clone has just one count. The chain is built from TRBV4-1 and TRBJ1-2; 7 bases fit TRBD1. Germline CDR1 MGHRA, CDR2 YSYEKL. J was trimmed by 0 bases and V by 3 bases; bases with no gene match: 16. CDR3 length: 19 amino acids. The CDR3 here is CASSQVKGASPGTNYGYTF. In nucleotides, the CDR3 is TGCGCCAGCAGCCAGGTCAAGGGGGCTAGCCCGGGAACTAACTATGGCTACACCTTC.

This rearrangement joins TRBV15 to TRBJ1-1; D gene unclear. The CDR3 sequence is 13 residues long. V lost 3 bases and J 7 bases, leaving 12 bases between the germline ends. Germline V gene data show CDR1 as LNHNV and CDR2 as YYDKDF (reference sequence). The CDR3 DNA reads TGTGCCACCAGCAGGGGTCCCGGGATTGAAGCTTTCTTT. Its translation: CATSRGPGIEAFF.

The chain links TRBV27 to TRBJ2-7; 7 bases are shared with TRBD1. V lost 10 bases, J lost 5 bases, and 5 bases stayed unmatched. Germline CDR1 and CDR2: MNHEY and SMNVEV (reference sequence). This CDR3 has 11 residues. The CDR3 DNA follows: TGTGCCACAAACAGGGGCCACGAGCAGTACTTC. Amino acids: CATNRGHEQYF.

The chain carries TRBV27 and TRBJ2-3, with TRBD2 matching over 8 bases. Losses at the gene ends were 5 bases for V and 9 bases for J; bases not matched to a gene: 16. The CDR3 loop spans 16 amino acids. CDR1 and CDR2 from the germline V gene are MNHEY and SMNVEV (reference sequence). This CDR3 reads CASSLDSSGRRGTQYF. The DNA for the CDR3 is TGTGCCAGCAGTCTTGACTCAAGCGGGAGAAGGGGGACGCAGTATTTT.

The chain carries TRBV27 and TRBJ2-7, with D tentatively TRBD1 (5 bases). Looked up from germline, CDR1 is MNHEY and CDR2 is SMNVEV (reference sequence). V was pared by 5 bases and J by 3 bases, with 17 bases between. The CDR3 has 15 residues. The DNA for the CDR3 is TGTGCCAGCAGTCCGGATTGGGGCCTTAACTACGAGCAGTACTTC. Its protein is CASSPDWGLNYEQYF.

The rearrangement uses TRBV28 and TRBJ2-1; D is ambiguous. V lost 11 bases and J 7 bases, leaving 15 bases between the germline ends. Germline-derived CDR1 and CDR2 are MDHEN and SYDVKM. The CDR3 extends over 12 amino acids. CDR3 residues: CAVDPSRNEQFF. CDR3 bases: TGTGCCGTCGACCCCTCGAGAAATGAGCAGTTCTTC.

The chain carries TRBV7-9 and TRBJ2-2, with a possible D match to TRBD2 (7 bases). V was pared by 0 bases and J by 5 bases, with 16 bases between. Germline values: CDR1 SEHNR, CDR2 FQNEAQ (reference sequence). CDR3 length equals 17 residues. CDR3 residues: CASSLALGGQGTGELFF. DNA for the CDR3: TGTGCCAGCAGCTTAGCTCTCGGGGGGCAAGGGACCGGGGAGCTGTTTTTT.